Each of the 9 T cell receptor beta chains below was sequenced from the same sample in a study of T cells in Graves' hyperthyroidism and ophthalmopathy. TCR beta CDR3 regions were amplified from RNA. HTBI primers drove first-round RT-PCR of the TCR CDR3. TCRdb passed the multiplex PCR reads through MiXCR, listing each CDR3 protein once. The data show roughly 740,000 distinct CDR3 sequences, over 15% seen once. Sequenced material: blood. All receptors come from a man between 18 and 35 years old with Graves' hyperthyroidism.

This clonotype came up many times. The chain combines TRBV7-9 with TRBJ1-2; 8 bases line up with TRBD1. CDR3 length: 15 amino acids. The V segment lost 0 bases and the J segment 4 bases; nucleotides outside the gene matches: 4. CDR1 is SEHNR and CDR2 is FQNEAQ in the germline V gene (reference sequence). The DNA of the CDR3 is TGTGCCAGCAGCTTAGCAGCAGGGGGCTCCTATGGCTACACCTTC. It translates to CASSLAAGGSYGYTF. Full variable domain (rest looked up from reference TRBV7-9 and TRBJ1-2): DTGVSQNPRHKITKRGQNVTFRCDPISEHNRLYWYRQTLGQGPEFLTYFQNEAQLEKSRLLSDRFSAERPKGSFSTLEIQRTEQGDSAMYLCASSLAAGGSYGYTFGSGTRLTVV.

The chain joins TRBV7-9 to TRBJ1-3; weak D call: TRBD1 (5 bases). In germline, CDR1 is SEHNR, CDR2 FQNEAQ (reference sequence). The CDR3 length is 14 residues. Trimming shortened V by 6 bases and J by 7 bases, and 16 bases separated the two germline ends. The CDR3 loop reads CASRGTDYGNTIYF. In DNA form, the CDR3 reads TGTGCCAGCAGGGGGACCGACTACGGGAACACCATATATTTT.

This clonotype was counted between two and nine times. The chain recombines TRBV29-1 with TRBJ2-2; TRBD1 matches at 9 bases. The germline gives CDR1 SQVTM, CDR2 ANQGSEA. With V trimmed by 2 bases and J by 7 bases, 8 bases remained unmatched. This CDR3 is built from 15 residues. CDR3 loop: CSVERGQGTGGELFF. The CDR3 DNA follows: TGCAGCGTTGAAAGAGGACAGGGGACCGGCGGGGAGCTGTTTTTT.

A single count supports this clonotype. A read error is likely, as this CDR3 ends without the conserved phenylalanine or tryptophan. The chain carries TRBV6-6 and TRBJ2-7, with 7 bases that match TRBD1. V gave up 0 bases and J gave up 0 bases; unmatched junction bases: 11. Germline V gene data show CDR1 as MNHNY and CDR2 as SVGAGI (reference sequence). This CDR3 has 18 amino acids. CDR3 loop: CASSYSYSTTGSSYEQYS. The CDR3 nucleotides are TGTGCCAGCAGTTACTCCTACTCGACGACAGGGAGCTCCTACGAGCAGTACTCC.

The table lists this clonotype with many counts. This chain uses TRBV24-1 with TRBJ2-2, with a possible D match to TRBD1 (5 bases). CDR1 and CDR2 from the germline V gene are KGHDR and SFDVKD. This CDR3 is 13 amino acids long. V dropped 4 bases and J dropped 5 bases, with 7 bases sitting between them. CDR3 amino acids: CATSEGATGELFF. The CDR3 DNA sequence: TGTGCCACCAGTGAAGGGGCGACCGGGGAGCTGTTTTTT.

This clonotype was counted only a few times. The J gene is TRBJ1-5, the V gene TRBV6-5; D may be TRBD1 (5 bases). CDR1 is MNHEY, CDR2 SVGAGI, per germline. The CDR3 totals 15 residues. Trimming cost V 2 bases and J 7 bases, with 15 bases left between them. The CDR3 sequence: CASSYTGGRGQPQHF. CDR3 DNA sequence: TGTGCCAGCAGTTACACGGGGGGTCGAGGGCAGCCCCAGCATTTT.

The chain combines TRBV20-1 with TRBJ2-7, with 11 bases identical to TRBD2. Germline V gives CDR1 DFQATT, CDR2 SNEGSKA (reference sequence). V shed 5 bases and J 4 bases; nucleotides not matched to a gene: 4. This CDR3 comprises 13 residues. The CDR3 loop is CSADTSGSYEQYF. The CDR3 bases are TGCAGTGCTGACACTAGCGGGAGTTACGAGCAGTACTTC.

The V and J genes are TRBV29-1 and TRBJ1-1; 7 bases are shared with TRBD1. This CDR3 contains 16 residues. Losses at the gene ends were 1 base for V and 3 bases for J; bases not matched to a gene: 11. CDR1 and CDR2 (germline): SQVTM, ANQGSEA. CDR3: CSVEGGKGAWDTEAFF. Written as DNA, the CDR3 is TGCAGCGTTGAAGGGGGAAAGGGGGCTTGGGACACTGAAGCTTTCTTT.

This clonotype was counted ten times or more. The chain links TRBV28 to TRBJ2-5; TRBD2 matches at 9 bases. CDR3 length: 16 amino acids. V shed 4 bases and J 3 bases; nucleotides not matched to a gene: 9. The germline gives CDR1 MDHEN, CDR2 SYDVKM. The DNA of the CDR3 is TGTGCCAGCAGTTCCCCCCGGACTAGCGCGGAAGAGACCCAGTACTTC. Protein: CASSSPRTSAEETQYF.